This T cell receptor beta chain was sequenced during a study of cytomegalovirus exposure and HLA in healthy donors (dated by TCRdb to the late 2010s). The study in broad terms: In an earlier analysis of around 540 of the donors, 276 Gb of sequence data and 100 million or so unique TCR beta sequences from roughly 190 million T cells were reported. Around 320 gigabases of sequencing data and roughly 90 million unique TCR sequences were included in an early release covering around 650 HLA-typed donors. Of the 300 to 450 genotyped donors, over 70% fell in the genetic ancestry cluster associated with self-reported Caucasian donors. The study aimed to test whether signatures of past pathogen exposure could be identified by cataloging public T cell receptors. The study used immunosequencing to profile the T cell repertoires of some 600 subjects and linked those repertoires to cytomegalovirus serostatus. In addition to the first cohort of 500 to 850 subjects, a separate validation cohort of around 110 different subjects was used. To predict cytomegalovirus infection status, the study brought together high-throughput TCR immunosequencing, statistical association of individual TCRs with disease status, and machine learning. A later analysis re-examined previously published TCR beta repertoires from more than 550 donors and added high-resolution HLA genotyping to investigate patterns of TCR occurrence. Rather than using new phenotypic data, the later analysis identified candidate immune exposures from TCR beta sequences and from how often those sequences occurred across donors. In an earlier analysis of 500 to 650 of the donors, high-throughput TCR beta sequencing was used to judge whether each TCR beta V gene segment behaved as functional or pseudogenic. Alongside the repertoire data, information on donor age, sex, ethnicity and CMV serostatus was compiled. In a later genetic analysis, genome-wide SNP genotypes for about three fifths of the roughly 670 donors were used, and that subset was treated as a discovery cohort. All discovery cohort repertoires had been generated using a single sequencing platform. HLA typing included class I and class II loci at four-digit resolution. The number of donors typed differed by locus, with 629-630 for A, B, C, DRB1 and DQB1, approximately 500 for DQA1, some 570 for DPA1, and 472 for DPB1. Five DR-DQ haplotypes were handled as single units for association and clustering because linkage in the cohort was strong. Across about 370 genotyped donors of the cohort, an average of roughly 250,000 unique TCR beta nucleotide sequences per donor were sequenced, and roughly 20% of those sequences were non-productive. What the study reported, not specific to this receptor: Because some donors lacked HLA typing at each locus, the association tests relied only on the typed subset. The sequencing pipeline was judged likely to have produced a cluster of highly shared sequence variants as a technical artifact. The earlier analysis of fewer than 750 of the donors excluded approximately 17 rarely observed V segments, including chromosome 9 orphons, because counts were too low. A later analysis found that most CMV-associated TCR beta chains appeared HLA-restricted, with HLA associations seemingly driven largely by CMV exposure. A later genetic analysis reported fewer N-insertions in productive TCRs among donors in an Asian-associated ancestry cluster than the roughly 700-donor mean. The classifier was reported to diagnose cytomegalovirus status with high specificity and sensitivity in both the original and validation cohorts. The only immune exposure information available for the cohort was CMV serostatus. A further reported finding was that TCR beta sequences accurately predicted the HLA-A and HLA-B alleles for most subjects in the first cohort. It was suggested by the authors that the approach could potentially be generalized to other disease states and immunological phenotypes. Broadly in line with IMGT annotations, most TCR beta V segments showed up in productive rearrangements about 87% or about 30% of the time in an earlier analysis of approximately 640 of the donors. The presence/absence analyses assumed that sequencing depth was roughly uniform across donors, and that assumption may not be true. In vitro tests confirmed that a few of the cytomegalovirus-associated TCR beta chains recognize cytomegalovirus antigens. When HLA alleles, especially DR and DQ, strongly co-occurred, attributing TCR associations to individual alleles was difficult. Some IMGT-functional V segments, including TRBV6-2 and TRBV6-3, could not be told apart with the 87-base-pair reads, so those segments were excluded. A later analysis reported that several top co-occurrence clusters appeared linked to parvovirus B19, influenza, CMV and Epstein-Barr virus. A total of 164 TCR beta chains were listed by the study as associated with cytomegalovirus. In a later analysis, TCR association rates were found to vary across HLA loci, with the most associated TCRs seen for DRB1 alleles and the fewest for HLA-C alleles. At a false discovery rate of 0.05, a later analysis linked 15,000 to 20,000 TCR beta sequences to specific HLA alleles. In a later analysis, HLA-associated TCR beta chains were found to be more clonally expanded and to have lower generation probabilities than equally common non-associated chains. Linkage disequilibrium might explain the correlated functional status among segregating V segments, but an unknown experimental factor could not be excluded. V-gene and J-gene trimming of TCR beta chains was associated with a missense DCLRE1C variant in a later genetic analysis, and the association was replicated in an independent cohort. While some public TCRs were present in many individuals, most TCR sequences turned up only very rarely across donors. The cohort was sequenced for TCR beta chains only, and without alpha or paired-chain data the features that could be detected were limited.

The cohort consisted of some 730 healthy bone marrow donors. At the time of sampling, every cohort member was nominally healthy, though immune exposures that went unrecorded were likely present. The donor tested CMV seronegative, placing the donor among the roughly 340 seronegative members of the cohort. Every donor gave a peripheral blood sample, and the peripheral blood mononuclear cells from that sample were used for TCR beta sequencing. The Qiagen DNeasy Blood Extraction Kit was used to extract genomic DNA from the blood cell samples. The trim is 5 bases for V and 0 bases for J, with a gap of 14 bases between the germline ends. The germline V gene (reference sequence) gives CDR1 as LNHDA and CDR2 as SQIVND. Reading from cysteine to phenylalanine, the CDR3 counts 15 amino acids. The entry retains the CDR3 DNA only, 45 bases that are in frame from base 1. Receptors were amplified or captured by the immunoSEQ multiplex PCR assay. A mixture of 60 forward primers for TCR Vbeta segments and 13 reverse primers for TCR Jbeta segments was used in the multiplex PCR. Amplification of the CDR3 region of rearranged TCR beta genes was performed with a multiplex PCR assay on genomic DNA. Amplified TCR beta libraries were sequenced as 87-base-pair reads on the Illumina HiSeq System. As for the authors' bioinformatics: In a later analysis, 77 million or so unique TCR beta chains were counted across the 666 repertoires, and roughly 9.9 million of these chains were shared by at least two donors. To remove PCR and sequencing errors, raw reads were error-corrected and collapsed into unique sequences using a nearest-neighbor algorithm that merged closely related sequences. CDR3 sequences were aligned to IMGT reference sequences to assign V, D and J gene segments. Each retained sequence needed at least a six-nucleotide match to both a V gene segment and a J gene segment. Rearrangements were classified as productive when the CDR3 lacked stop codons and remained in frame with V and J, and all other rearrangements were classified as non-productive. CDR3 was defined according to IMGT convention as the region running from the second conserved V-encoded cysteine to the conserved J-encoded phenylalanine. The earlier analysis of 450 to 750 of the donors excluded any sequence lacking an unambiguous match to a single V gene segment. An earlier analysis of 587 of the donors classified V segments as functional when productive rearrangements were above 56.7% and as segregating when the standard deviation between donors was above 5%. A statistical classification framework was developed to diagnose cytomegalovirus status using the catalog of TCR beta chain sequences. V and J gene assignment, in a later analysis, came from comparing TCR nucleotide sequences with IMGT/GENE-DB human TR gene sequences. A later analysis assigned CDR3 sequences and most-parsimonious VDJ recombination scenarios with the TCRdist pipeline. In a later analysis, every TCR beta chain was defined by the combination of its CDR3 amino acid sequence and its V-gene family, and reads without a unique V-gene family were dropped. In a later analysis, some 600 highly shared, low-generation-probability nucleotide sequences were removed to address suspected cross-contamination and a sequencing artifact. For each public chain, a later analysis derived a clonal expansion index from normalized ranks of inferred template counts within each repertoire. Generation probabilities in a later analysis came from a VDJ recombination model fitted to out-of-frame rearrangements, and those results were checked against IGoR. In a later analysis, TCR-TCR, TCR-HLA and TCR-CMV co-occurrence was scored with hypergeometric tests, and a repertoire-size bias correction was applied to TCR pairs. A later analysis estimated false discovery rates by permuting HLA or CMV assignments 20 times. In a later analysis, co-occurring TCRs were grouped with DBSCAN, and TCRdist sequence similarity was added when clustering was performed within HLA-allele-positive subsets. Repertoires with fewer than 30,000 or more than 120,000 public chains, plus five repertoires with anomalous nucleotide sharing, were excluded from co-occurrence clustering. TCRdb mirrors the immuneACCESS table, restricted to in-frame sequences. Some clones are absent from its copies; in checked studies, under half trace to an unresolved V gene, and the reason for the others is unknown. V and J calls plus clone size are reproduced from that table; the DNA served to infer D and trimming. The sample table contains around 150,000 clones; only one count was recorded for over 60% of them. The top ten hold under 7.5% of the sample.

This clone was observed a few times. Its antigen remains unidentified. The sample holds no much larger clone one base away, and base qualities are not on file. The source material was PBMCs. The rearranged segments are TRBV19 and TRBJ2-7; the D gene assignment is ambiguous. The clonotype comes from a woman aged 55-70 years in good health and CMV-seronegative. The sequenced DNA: TGTGCCAGTAGTCGGTCGGGTTCCTCCTCCTACGAGCAGTACTTC. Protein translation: CASSRSGSSSYEQYF.